The entry below describes one TCR beta chain. Its antigen is still unknown. This record belongs to a study of graft-versus-host responses after intestinal transplantation. Germline assignment: CDR1 LGHNA and CDR2 YSLEER. CDR3 length: 16 amino acids. V shed 4 bases, J shed 3 bases, and the junction held 6 bases outside the gene matches. Using immunoSEQ multiplex PCR, the repertoire was profiled, and TCRdb retains in-frame clones only, with some absent. The repertoire holds over 65,000 clones, 91% seen once, with over 0.095% in the top ten. This TCR derives from a human donor who received an intestinal transplant. The J gene is TRBJ2-1, the V gene TRBV4-3; TRBD2 matches at 10 bases. Material: unstimulated CD4+ T cells sorted from spleen or lymph node cells, obtained before intestinal transplant. The CDR3 region has the DNA TGCGCCAGCAGCCGCGATAGCGGGGGGCTCTACAATGAGCAGTTCTTC. Its protein product is CASSRDSGGLYNEQFF.